This T cell receptor beta chain comes out of a study of coeliac disease (dated 2022 in TCRdb). Regarding the complete study: Each coeliac patient was placed into one of three groups: newly diagnosed active disease, refractory coeliac disease type I, or disease controlled by a gluten-free diet. Because high-resolution HLA typing was not available, biased TRBV7-2 usage was examined as a proof of principle. The study applied next-generation sequencing of rearranged TRB and TRG CDR3 regions to small intestinal lymphocyte fractions from coeliac and non-coeliac patients. The goal was to describe the TR repertoires of small intestinal T cells in active coeliac disease, in refractory type I coeliac disease, and in coeliac disease treated with a gluten-free diet. A total of approximately 30 patients were included in the full study, of whom around 22 had serologically confirmed coeliac disease and 8 were controls with non-small intestinal disorders. Samples from around 27 subjects were successfully TRB sequenced, and these included more than 20 paired samples of bulk unsorted intraepithelial and lamina propria cells.

Aliquots of some 520,000 cells were frozen in DMSO/FBS in liquid nitrogen, and a single aliquot per fraction was used for sequencing. Every one of the 30 patients in the study had endoscopy and a small intestinal biopsy. To release intraepithelial cells, biopsies were stirred for one hour at 37 degrees C in RPMI with EGTA, MgCl2 and 1% FBS. Genomic DNA was extracted from frozen unsorted cell fractions with the Qiagen DNeasy blood extraction kit. As regards this clone: Its antigen remains undetermined. No clone much larger than this one lies a single base away; base qualities are absent.

Library method: the immunoSEQ multiplex PCR assay. Using reverse primers that targeted J gene segments together with forward primers that targeted V gene segments, the TR loci were amplified in a multiplexed PCR. The amplified CDR3 regions were sequenced using the Illumina HiSeq System. The authors' analysis ran thus. A nearest-neighbour algorithm merged closely related reads to remove PCR and sequencing errors and collapse data into unique sequences. Repertoires were summarised by clonality and by T cell density, defined as TR molecules per amount of genomic DNA input. Public TRs were defined as CDR3 amino acid sequences in at least 80% of unsorted samples, then tested for differential abundance between coeliac and control samples. Kruskal-Wallis tests followed by Dunn post-tests were used to test for differences in clonality and density between disease groups. The clones in this table, taken by TCRdb from immuneACCESS, are in-frame only. Not every clone is retained; where verified, under half of the shortfall comes from an unresolved V gene, and the cause of the rest is unknown. V, J and clone size were drawn from that table, and D and trimming were deduced from the DNA. Recorded for this sample are some 4,000 clones; roughly two thirds of them occurred a single time. 9.4% of the sample lies in the top ten.

Study-wide findings and limitations: Active coeliac intraepithelial and lamina propria samples had lower TRB and TRG repertoire clonality than controls, suggesting that diverse T cells were recruited. The approach was considered by the authors to be unsuitable for unbiased detection of gliadin-specific T cells, as gliadin-specific T cells are scarce and rarely shared between patients. TRB repertoires were mostly private, with most amino acid sequences found in only one sample, and V-gene usage showed no significant difference between disease groups. The separation of intraepithelial from lamina propria cells did not yield high-purity fractions, so cross-contamination between compartments was possible.

The germline V gene sets CDR1 to MDHEN and CDR2 to SYDVKM. From the cysteine up to the phenylalanine, the CDR3 has a length of 14 residues. Only the CDR3 DNA stays, 42 bases, in frame from base 1. V is pared back by 6 bases and J by 3 bases, with 11 bases lying between the germline termini. The source of this sequence is a man aged 65 to 85 with active celiac disease. This chain is built from TRBV28 and TRBJ2-2; matching of 5 bases hints at TRBD1 as the D gene. Sequencing input: intraepithelial lymphocytes from the gut. The sample's cell subset or site label is to be understood as: intraepithelial cell (IEC) fraction of small intestinal biopsy. Here the CDR3 is given as CASRDTSYTGELFF. In nucleotide form, the sequence is TGTGCCAGCAGGGACACTTCTTACACCGGGGAGCTGTTTTTT.